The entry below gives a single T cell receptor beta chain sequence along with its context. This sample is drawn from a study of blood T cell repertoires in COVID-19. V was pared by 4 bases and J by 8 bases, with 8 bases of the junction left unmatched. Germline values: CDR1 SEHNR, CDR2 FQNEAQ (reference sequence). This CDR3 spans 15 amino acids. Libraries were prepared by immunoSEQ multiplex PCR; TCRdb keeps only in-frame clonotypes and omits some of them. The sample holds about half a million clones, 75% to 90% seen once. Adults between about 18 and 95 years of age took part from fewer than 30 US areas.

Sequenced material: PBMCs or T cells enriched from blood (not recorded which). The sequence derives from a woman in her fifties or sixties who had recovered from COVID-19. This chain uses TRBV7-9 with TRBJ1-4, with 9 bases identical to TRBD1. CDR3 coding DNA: TGTGCCAGCAGCTCCACAGGGGGCGGTCGGGAAAAACTGTTTTTT. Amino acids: CASSSTGGGREKLFF. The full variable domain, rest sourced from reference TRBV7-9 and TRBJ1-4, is DTGVSQNPRHKITKRGQNVTFRCDPISEHNRLYWYRQTLGQGPEFLTYFQNEAQLEKSRLLSDRFSAERPKGSFSTLEIQRTEQGDSAMYLCASSSTGGGREKLFFGSGTQLSVL.